The 2 T cell receptor beta chains presented below share a single source sample, sequenced in a study of T cell responses to AZD1222 COVID-19 vaccine. TCRdb keeps only in-frame clones here, not all; method: immunoSEQ multiplex PCR. Of some 120,000 clones in the sample, around 87% are singletons; the top ten hold roughly 1.2%. The sample was peripheral blood, taken on day 0 of AZD1222 vaccination. These receptor sequences come from an adult in good health.

The chain links TRBV18 to TRBJ1-5; D remains unclear. The CDR3 length is 14 residues. CDR1 is KGHSH, CDR2 LQKENI, per germline. The V gene lost 2 bases and the J gene lost 5 bases, with 10 bases spanning the gap. The CDR3 sequence: CASSPFVGDQPQHF. As DNA, the CDR3 is TGTGCCAGCTCACCATTTGTCGGGGATCAGCCCCAGCATTTT.

The chain employs TRBV10-2 and TRBJ2-7; D gene ambiguous. Germline assignment: CDR1 WSHSY and CDR2 SAAADI. V lost 4 bases and J lost 3, with 4 bases in between. This CDR3 spans 11 amino acids. The CDR3: CASSVDYEQYF. The CDR3 DNA sequence: TGCGCCAGCAGTGTAGACTACGAGCAGTACTTC.